The clone carrying this TCR beta chain was seen a few times. Its antigen is currently unknown. These data are taken from a study of T cell repertoires in cytomegalovirus infection. About the research overall: Recently identified HLA-C-restricted and well-studied HLA-B-restricted CMV epitopes were used. In public TCR beta signatures, there were indications of both CMV infection and matching HLA type. General study results and limits: HLA-C-restricted CMV-specific TCR beta clonotypes prevailed in the ex vivo response. Totalled public TCR beta family frequency picked out people who carried CMV plus the relevant HLA.

CDR3 size: 16 residues. Germline loops: CDR1 SGHTA, CDR2 FQGNSA. V was shortened by 6 bases and J by 0 bases, with 18 bases between the two germline ends. TCRdb re-called the reads with MiXCR, one entry per CDR3 protein. The sample has roughly 500,000 distinct CDR3 sequences, approximately 42% seen once. The J gene is TRBJ2-7, the V gene TRBV7-2; D might be TRBD2 (5 bases). The source was cultured PBMCs, collected from culture after CMV antigen stimulation. This TCR came from a human donor in good health (CMV status not recorded). Some clones in this sample may be carry-over from other donors' samples. DNA of the CDR3: TGTGCCAGCAGTGAGTGGGGAGCCGAAATCTCCTACGAGCAGTACTTC. Translating gives CASSEWGAEISYEQYF.